Below, 19 T cell receptor beta chains from the same sample are listed, as sequenced in a study of cytomegalovirus exposure and HLA in healthy donors. Amplification used 60 Vbeta primers and 13 Jbeta primers. Measured with immunoSEQ multiplex PCR; TCRdb has only the in-frame clones, and not every one. This repertoire shows 210,000 or so clones, 77% found once; its top ten account for around 2.9%. Material: PBMCs. Every receptor here comes from a woman aged 55-70 years in good health and CMV-seropositive.

The chain uses TRBV10-3 and TRBJ2-2; TRBD2 matches 7 bases. With V trimmed by 2 bases and J by 4 bases, 4 bases remained unmatched. CDR1 is ENHRY and CDR2 is SYGVKD in the germline V gene. This CDR3 has 15 amino acids. The CDR3 loop reads CAISEGGRATGELFF. CDR3 in DNA: TGTGCCATCAGTGAGGGTGGGAGGGCCACCGGGGAGCTGTTTTTT.

This chain uses TRBV7-2 with TRBJ2-4; TRBD2 agrees at 7 bases. Germline-derived CDR1 and CDR2 are SGHTA and FQGNSA. Trimming cost V 1 base and J 0 bases; bases outside gene matches: 3. The CDR3 runs 16 residues. In DNA form, the CDR3 reads TGTGCCAGCAGCTTAGGGGAGGGACTAGCCAAAAACATTCAGTACTTC. The encoded protein is CASSLGEGLAKNIQYF.

The chain is built from TRBV4-1 and TRBJ2-7; 8 positions agree with TRBD2. This CDR3 has 16 residues. Germline V lookup: CDR1 MGHRA, CDR2 YSYEKL. J lost 2 bases, V lost 0 bases, and 6 bases had no gene match. CDR3 sequence (DNA): TGCGCCAGCAGCCAAGATTCAGCGGGAGTCCCCTACGAGCAGTACTTC. Translation: CASSQDSAGVPYEQYF.

This chain joins TRBV28 and TRBJ2-5; 14 bases fit TRBD2. Trimming at V came to 6 bases and at J to 0 bases, leaving 3 bases not matched to a gene. The CDR3 is 16 residues long. The germline V gene has CDR1 MDHEN and CDR2 SYDVKM. CDR3 region: CASRRTSGGYQETQYF. The CDR3 DNA reads as TGTGCCAGCAGACGGACTAGCGGGGGGTACCAAGAGACCCAGTACTTC.

Here the CDR3 reads CASSAAGQGMRNTIYF. CDR3 DNA sequence: TGTGCCAGCAGCGCCGCCGGACAGGGGATGAGGAACACCATATATTTT. The rearrangement links TRBV9 to TRBJ1-3; 9 bases are shared with TRBD1. The CDR3 has 16 residues. The trim removed 3 bases at V and 7 bases at J, leaving 11 bases unmatched. Looked up from germline, CDR1 is SGDLS and CDR2 is YYNGEE.

J is TRBJ2-1 and V is TRBV7-6, with 9 positions matching TRBD2. Trimming removed 2 bases from V and 12 bases from J; junction bases left unmatched: 5. This CDR3 comprises 13 residues. Per the germline V gene, CDR1 is SGHVS and CDR2 is FNYEAQ. Written as DNA, the CDR3 is TGTGCCAGCAGCTTAAGAGCGGGAGGTGGGCAGTTCTTC. Encoded protein: CASSLRAGGGQFF.

The chain recombines TRBV6-1 with TRBJ2-3; D might be TRBD2 (5 bases). The CDR3 has 17 residues. V lost 4 bases and J 0 bases, leaving 17 bases between the germline ends. Looked up from germline, CDR1 is MNHNS and CDR2 is SASEGT. In nucleotides, the CDR3 is TGTGCCAGCAGTGCCGCGAGGCAGACTACTAGCACAGATACGCAGTATTTT. Its translation is CASSAARQTTSTDTQYF.

The rearrangement links TRBV29-1 to TRBJ2-5; 8 positions match TRBD1. J lost 4 bases, V lost 4 bases, and 2 bases had no gene match. The CDR3 is 12 amino acids. CDR1 and CDR2 from the germline V gene are SQVTM and ANQGSEA. This CDR3 reads CSVGDRSETQYF. CDR3 nucleotides: TGCAGCGTTGGGGACAGGTCAGAGACCCAGTACTTC. The full variable domain, rest sourced from reference TRBV29-1 and TRBJ2-5, is SAVISQKPSRDICQRGTSLTIQCQVDSQVTMMFWYRQQPGQSLTLIATANQGSEATYESGFVIDKFPISRPNLTFSTLTVSNMSPEDSSIYLCSVGDRSETQYFGPGTRLLVL.

The CDR3 sequence is CASSLEPGSNTGELFF. In DNA, the CDR3 is TGCGCCAGCAGCTTGGAACCGGGTTCGAACACCGGGGAGCTGTTTTTT. The rearrangement uses TRBV5-1 and TRBJ2-2; D not certain. The CDR3 is 16 residues long. Germline V gene data show CDR1 as SGHRS and CDR2 as YFSETQ. Trimming left V 0 bases short and J 0 bases short, with 9 bases between.

V usage is TRBV6-5 and J usage is TRBJ2-2, with 9 bases that match TRBD1. Germline V gene lookup returns CDR1 MNHEY and CDR2 SVGAGI. The CDR3 has 15 residues. V lost 5 bases, J lost 6 bases, and 7 bases stayed unmatched. CDR3 in amino acids: CASSPTGQGPGELFF. The CDR3 DNA reads as TGTGCCAGCAGTCCAACCGGACAGGGGCCCGGGGAGCTGTTTTTT.

This clone was counted only a few times. The junction shows a germline mismatch at one end, possibly a read error. V and J are TRBV7-9 and TRBJ1-2; 9 bases are a match to TRBD1. This CDR3 comprises 15 residues. CDR1 is SEHNR, CDR2 FQNEAQ, per germline (reference sequence). The CDR3 sequence is CSSSWSGTGSYGYTF. CDR3 nucleotides: TGTTCCAGCAGCTGGTCCGGGACAGGGTCCTATGGCTACACCTTC.

This chain uses TRBV10-3 with TRBJ2-1; D is perhaps TRBD1 (8 bases). The CDR3 covers 13 residues. Germline V gene lookup returns CDR1 ENHRY and CDR2 SYGVKD. V lost 6 bases and J lost 7, with 13 bases in between. The CDR3 is CAISGQGGNEQFF. DNA for the CDR3: TGTGCCATCAGCGGACAGGGAGGGAATGAGCAGTTCTTC.

The rearrangement links TRBV7-2 to TRBJ2-3, with no clear D. The germline V gene encodes CDR1 SGHTA and CDR2 FQGNSA. V was pared by 1 base and J by 5 bases, with 13 bases between. The CDR3 sequence is 15 residues long. The CDR3 DNA is TGTGCCAGCAGCTTAGATTGGCGGAAGGTAGATACGCAGTATTTT. It encodes CASSLDWRKVDTQYF. The variable domain in full, completed from reference TRBV7-2 and TRBJ2-3, reads GAGVSQSPSNKVTEKGKDVELRCDPISGHTALYWYRQSLGQGLEFLIYFQGNSAPDKSGLPSDRFSAERTGGSVSTLTIQRTQQEDSAVYLCASSLDWRKVDTQYFGPGTRLTVL.

The chain has TRBV7-9 and TRBJ1-4; no definite D call. Germline V gives CDR1 SEHNR, CDR2 FQNEAQ (reference sequence). The CDR3 is 14 amino acids. Deletions cut 6 bases from V and 0 bases from J, with 8 bases between. The CDR3 spells CASRYRATNEKLFF. CDR3 DNA sequence: TGTGCCAGCAGGTACAGAGCAACTAATGAAAAACTGTTTTTT. The full variable domain, its missing parts supplied by reference TRBV7-9 and TRBJ1-4, is DTGVSQNPRHKITKRGQNVTFRCDPISEHNRLYWYRQTLGQGPEFLTYFQNEAQLEKSRLLSDRFSAERPKGSFSTLEIQRTEQGDSAMYLCASRYRATNEKLFFGSGTQLSVL.

The V call is TRBV2, the J call TRBJ2-4, with 10 bases fitting TRBD1. The CDR3 has 15 amino acids. The J segment lost 7 bases and the V segment lost 6 bases, leaving 9 bases of the junction unmatched. The germline V gene encodes CDR1 SNHLY and CDR2 FYNNEI. Written as DNA, the CDR3 is TGTGCCAGCAGGGCGGACAGGGGGGGTGGTAACATTCAGTACTTC. Its protein product is CASRADRGGGNIQYF.

The V call is TRBV13, the J call TRBJ2-4; 8 nucleotides line up with TRBD2. The trim removed 0 bases at V and 3 bases at J, leaving 7 bases unmatched. CDR3 length: 17 amino acids. Germline loops: CDR1 PRHDT, CDR2 FYEKMQ (reference sequence). The CDR3 sequence is CASSLGREGLGKNIQYF. The CDR3 DNA reads as TGTGCCAGCAGCTTAGGCCGGGAGGGATTGGGCAAAAACATTCAGTACTTC.

The V call is TRBV11-2, the J call TRBJ2-7; weak D call: TRBD1 (6 bases). CDR3 size: 15 residues. The V and J ends lost 5 bases and 5 bases respectively, with 19 bases between them. CDR1 is SGHAT, CDR2 FQNNGV, per germline. Here the CDR3 reads CASSPQQGLGNEQYF. The DNA for the CDR3 is TGTGCCAGCAGCCCTCAACAGGGATTGGGAAACGAGCAGTACTTC.

The gene calls are TRBV19 and TRBJ1-2; D is ambiguous. Germline CDR1 reads LNHDA; CDR2 reads SQIVND (reference sequence). The germline V and J ends were trimmed by 5 bases and 7 bases, with 23 bases remaining between them. The CDR3 covers 16 residues. The CDR3 DNA follows: TGTGCCAGTAGTGCCATATACGGCTCATTCGGCGGTGGCTACACCTTC. Translated, it gives CASSAIYGSFGGGYTF.

This clone was detected a few times. DNA of the CDR3: TGTGCCAGCAGCTTGGAAAATGACAGGCTCTACTATGGCTACACCTTC. It is translated as CASSLENDRLYYGYTF. This rearrangement joins TRBV11-2 to TRBJ1-2; maybe TRBD1 (6 bases). This CDR3 comprises 16 residues. With 3 bases removed from V and 3 bases from J, the gap between germline ends came to 17 bases. Germline CDR1 SGHAT, CDR2 FQNNGV.